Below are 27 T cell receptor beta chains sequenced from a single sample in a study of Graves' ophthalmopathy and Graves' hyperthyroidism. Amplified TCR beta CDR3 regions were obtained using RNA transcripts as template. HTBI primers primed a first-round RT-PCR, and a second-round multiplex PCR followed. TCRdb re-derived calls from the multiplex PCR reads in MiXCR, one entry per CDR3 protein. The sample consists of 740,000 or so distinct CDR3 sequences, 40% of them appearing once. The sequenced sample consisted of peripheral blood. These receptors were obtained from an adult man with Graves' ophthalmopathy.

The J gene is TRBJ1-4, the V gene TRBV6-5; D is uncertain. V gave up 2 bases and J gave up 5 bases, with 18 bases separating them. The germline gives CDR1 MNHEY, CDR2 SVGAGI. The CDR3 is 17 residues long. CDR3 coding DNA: TGTGCCAGCAGTTACAGGCTCACAACCCTATCCAATGAAAAACTGTTTTTT. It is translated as CASSYRLTTLSNEKLFF.

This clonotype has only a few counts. This chain's CDR3 is CASSSQLGFHEQYF. CDR3 nucleotide sequence: TGTGCCAGCAGCTCCCAACTGGGGTTCCACGAGCAGTACTTC. This chain joins TRBV7-2 and TRBJ2-7; no firm D call. The germline CDR1 and CDR2 sequences are SGHTA and FQGNSA. V was cut by 4 bases and J by 5 bases, with 15 bases left in between. The CDR3 sequence is 14 residues long.

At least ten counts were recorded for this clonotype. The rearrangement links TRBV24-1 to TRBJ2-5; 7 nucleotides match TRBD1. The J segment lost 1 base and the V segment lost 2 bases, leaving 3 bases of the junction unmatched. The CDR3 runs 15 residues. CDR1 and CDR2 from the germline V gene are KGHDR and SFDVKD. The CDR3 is CATSDSGQSQETQYF. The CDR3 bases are TGTGCCACCAGTGATTCGGGACAGTCCCAAGAGACCCAGTACTTC.

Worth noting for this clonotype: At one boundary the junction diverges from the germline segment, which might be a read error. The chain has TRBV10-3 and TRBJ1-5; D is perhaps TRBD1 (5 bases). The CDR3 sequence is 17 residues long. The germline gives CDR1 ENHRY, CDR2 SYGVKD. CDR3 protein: CASSLRPRGYPNQPQHF. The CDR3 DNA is TGTGCCAGCAGTTTAAGACCCCGGGGCTATCCGAATCAGCCCCAGCATTTT.

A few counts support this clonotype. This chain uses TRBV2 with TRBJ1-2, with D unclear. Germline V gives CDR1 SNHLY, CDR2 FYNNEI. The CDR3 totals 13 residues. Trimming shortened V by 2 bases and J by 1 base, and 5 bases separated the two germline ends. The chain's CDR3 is CASSERRNYGYTF. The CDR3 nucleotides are TGTGCCAGCAGTGAACGGCGTAACTATGGCTACACCTTC.

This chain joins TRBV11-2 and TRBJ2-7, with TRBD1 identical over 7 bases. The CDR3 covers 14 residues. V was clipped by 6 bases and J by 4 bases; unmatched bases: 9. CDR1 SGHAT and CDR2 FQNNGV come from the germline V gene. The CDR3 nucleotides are TGTGCCAGCAGTTACATCCAGGGGGTGTACGAGCAGTACTTC. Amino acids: CASSYIQGVYEQYF.

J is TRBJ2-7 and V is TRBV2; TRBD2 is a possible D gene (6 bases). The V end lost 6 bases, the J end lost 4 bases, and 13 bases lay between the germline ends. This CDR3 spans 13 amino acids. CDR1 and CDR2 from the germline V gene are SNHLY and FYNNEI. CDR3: CASRGGESYEQYF. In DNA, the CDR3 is TGTGCCAGCAGGGGGGGAGAATCTTACGAGCAGTACTTC. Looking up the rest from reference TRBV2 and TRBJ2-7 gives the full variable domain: EPEVTQTPSHQVTQMGQEVILRCVPISNHLYFYWYRQILGQKVEFLVSFYNNEISEKSEIFDDQFSVERPDGSNFTLKIRSTKLEDSAMYFCASRGGESYEQYFGPGTRLTVT.

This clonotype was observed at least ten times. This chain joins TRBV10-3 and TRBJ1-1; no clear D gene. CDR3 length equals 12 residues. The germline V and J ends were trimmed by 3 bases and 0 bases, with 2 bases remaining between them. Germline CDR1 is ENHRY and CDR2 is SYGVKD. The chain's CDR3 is CAISEMNTEAFF. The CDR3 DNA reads TGTGCCATCAGTGAAATGAACACTGAAGCTTTCTTT.

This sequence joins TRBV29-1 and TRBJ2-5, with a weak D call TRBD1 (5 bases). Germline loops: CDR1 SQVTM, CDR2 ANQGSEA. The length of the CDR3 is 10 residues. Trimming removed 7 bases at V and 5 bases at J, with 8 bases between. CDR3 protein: CSEGWETQYF. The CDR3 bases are TGCAGCGAGGGGTGGGAGACCCAGTACTTC.

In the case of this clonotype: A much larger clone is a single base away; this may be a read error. DNA of the CDR3: TGTGCCGGTAGTGTTCCCGGGACAGGGGTCGGTCAGCCCCAGCATTTT. Amino acids: CAGSVPGTGVGQPQHF. V is TRBV19 and J is TRBJ1-5; 10 nucleotides match TRBD1. This CDR3 region has 16 residues. The germline V gene encodes CDR1 LNHDA and CDR2 SQIVND (reference sequence).

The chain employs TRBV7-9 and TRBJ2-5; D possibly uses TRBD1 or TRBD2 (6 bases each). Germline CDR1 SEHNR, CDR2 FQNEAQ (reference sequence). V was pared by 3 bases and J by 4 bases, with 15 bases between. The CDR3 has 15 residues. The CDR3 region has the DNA TGTGCCAGCAGCTTCCTACGGGGGCCAAGAGAGACCCAGTACTTC. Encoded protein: CASSFLRGPRETQYF.

CDR3 loop: CAISDRDTTNYGYTF. For the CDR3, the DNA is TGTGCCATCAGCGACAGGGACACGACTAACTATGGCTACACCTTC. This chain links TRBV10-3 with TRBJ1-2; 7 bases map to TRBD1. The CDR3 spans 15 residues. V lost 6 bases and J lost 0; bases outside the gene matches: 7. Germline lookup yields CDR1 ENHRY and CDR2 SYGVKD.

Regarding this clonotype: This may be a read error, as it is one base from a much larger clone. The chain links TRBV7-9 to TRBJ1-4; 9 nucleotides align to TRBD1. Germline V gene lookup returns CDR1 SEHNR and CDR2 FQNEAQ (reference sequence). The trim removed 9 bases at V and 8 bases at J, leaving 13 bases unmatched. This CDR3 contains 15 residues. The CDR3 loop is CASNHTGGRNEKLFF. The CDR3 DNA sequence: TGTGCCAGTAATCACACAGGGGGCCGAAACGAAAAACTGTTTTTT.

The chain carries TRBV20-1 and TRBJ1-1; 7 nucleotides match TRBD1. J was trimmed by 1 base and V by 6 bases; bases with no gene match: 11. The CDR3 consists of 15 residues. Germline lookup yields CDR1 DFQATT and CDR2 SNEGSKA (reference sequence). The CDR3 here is CSANPPRTGNTEAFF. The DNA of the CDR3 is TGCAGTGCAAACCCCCCGCGGACAGGGAACACTGAAGCTTTCTTT.

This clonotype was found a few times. CDR3 nucleotides: TGCAGTGCTCCGGCAAAGGGTGTTACCTACGAGCAGTACTTC. Amino acid sequence: CSAPAKGVTYEQYF. The chain is built from TRBV20-1 and TRBJ2-7; D not certain. V was shortened by 5 bases and J by 2 bases, with 16 bases between the two germline ends. CDR3 length equals 14 residues. CDR1 is DFQATT, CDR2 SNEGSKA, per germline (reference sequence).

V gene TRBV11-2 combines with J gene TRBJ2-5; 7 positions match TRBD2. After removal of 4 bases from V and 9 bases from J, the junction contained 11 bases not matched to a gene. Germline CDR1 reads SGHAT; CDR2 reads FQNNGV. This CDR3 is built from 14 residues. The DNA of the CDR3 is TGTGCCAGCAGCTCCGTGGGGGGGAATCAGCCCCAGTACTTC. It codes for CASSSVGGNQPQYF. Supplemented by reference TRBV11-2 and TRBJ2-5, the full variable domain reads EAGVAQSPRYKIIEKRQSVAFWCNPISGHATLYWYQQILGQGPKLLIQFQNNGVVDDSQLPKDRFSAERLKGVDSTLKIQPAKLEDSAVYLCASSSVGGNQPQYFGPGTRLLVL.

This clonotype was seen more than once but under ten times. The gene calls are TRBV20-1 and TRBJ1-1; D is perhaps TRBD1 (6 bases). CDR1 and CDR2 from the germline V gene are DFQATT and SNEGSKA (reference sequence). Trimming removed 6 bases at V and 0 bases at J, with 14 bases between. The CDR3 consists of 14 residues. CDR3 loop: CSALGGTVNTEAFF. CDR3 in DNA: TGCAGTGCCTTAGGGGGAACTGTGAACACTGAAGCTTTCTTT.

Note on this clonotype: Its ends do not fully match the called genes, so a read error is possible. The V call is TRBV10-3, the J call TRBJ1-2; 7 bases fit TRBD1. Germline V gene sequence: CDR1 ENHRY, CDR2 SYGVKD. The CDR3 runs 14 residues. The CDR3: CASSEDRYNYGYTF. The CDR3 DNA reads TGTGCCAGCAGTGAGGACAGGTACAACTATGGCTACACCTTC.

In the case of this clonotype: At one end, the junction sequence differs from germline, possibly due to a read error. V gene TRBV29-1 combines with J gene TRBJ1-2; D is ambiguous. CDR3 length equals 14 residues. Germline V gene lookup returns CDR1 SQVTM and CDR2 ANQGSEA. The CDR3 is CRVGAPPADYGYTF. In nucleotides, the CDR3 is TGCAGGGTTGGAGCCCCTCCCGCAGACTATGGCTACACCTTC. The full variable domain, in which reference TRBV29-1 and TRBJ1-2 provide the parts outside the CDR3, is SAVISQKPSRDICQRGTSLTIQCQVDSQVTMMFWYRQQPGQSLTLIATANQGSEATYESGFVIDKFPISRPNLTFSTLTVSNMSPEDSSIYLCRVGAPPADYGYTFGSGTRLTVV.

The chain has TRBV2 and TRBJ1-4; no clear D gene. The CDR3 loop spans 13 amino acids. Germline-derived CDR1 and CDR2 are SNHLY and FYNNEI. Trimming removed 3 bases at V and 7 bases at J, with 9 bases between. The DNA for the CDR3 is TGTGCCAGCAGTGACACGTGGGCTGAAAAACTGTTTTTT. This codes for CASSDTWAEKLFF.

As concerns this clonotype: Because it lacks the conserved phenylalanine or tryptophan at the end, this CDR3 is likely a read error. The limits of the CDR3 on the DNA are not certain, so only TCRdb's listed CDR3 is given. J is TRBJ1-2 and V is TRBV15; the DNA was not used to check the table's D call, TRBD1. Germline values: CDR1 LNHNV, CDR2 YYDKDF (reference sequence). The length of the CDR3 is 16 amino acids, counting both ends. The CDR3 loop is CATSRATGEYNYGYTV.

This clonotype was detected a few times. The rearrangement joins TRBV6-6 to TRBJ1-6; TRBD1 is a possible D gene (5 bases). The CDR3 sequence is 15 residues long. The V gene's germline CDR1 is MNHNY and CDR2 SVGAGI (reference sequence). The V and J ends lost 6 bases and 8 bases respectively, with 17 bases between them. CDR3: CASRAGPAPDSPLHF. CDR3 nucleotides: TGTGCCAGCAGGGCGGGGCCTGCCCCGGATTCACCCCTCCACTTT.

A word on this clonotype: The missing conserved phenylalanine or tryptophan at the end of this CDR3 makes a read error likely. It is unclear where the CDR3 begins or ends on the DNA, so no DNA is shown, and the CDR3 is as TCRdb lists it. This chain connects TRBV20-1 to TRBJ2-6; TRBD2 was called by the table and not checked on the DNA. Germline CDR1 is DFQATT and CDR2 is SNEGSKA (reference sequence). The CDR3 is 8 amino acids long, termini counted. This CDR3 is CSARGPQQ.

The CDR3: CATSRDLGGTLIGYTF. DNA of the CDR3: TGTGCCACCAGCAGAGATCTAGGTGGGACACTGATCGGCTACACCTTC. The V gene is TRBV15, the J gene TRBJ1-2; perhaps TRBD1 as D (6 bases). The CDR3 loop spans 16 amino acids. V lost 0 bases and J lost 8, with 19 bases in between. CDR1 is LNHNV and CDR2 is YYDKDF in the germline V gene (reference sequence).

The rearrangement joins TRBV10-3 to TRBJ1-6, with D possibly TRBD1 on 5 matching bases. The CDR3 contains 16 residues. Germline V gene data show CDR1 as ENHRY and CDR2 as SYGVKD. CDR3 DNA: TGTGGCAGCAGGACAACGGGCCCCGATATTCGTTCACCCCTCCACTTT. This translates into CGSRTTGPDIRSPLHF.

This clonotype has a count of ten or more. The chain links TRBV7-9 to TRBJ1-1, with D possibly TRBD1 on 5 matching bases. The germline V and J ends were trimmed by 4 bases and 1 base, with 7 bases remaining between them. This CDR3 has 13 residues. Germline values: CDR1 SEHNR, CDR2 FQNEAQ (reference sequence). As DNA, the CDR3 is TGTGCCAGCAGCTCGACAGAGAACACTGAAGCTTTCTTT. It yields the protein CASSSTENTEAFF.

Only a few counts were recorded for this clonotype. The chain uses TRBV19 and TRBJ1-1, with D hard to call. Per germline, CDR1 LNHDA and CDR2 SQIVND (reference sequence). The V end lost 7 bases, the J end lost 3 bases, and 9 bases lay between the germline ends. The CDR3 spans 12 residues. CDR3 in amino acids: CASKGRYTEAFF. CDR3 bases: TGTGCCAGTAAGGGAAGATACACTGAAGCTTTCTTT. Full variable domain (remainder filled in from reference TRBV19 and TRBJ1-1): DGGITQSPKYLFRKEGQNVTLSCEQNLNHDAMYWYRQDPGQGLRLIYYSQIVNDFQKGDIAEGYSVSREKKESFPLTVTSAQKNPTAFYLCASKGRYTEAFFGQGTRLTVV.